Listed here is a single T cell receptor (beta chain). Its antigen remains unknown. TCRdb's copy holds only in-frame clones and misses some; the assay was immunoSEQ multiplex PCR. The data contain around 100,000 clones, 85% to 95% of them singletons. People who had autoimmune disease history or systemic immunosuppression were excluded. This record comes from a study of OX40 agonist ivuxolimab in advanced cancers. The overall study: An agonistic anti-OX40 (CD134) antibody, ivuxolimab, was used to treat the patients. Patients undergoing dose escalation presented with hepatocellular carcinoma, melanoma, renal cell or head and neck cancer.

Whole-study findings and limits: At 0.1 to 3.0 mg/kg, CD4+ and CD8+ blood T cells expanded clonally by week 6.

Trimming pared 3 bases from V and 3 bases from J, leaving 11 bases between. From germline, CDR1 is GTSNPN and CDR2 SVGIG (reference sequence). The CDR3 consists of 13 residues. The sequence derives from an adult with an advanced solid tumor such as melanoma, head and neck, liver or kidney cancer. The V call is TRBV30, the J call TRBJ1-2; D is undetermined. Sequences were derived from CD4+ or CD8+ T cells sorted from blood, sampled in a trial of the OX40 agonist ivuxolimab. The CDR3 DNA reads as TGTGCCTGGAGGAAACAGACCTACTATGGCTACACCTTC. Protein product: CAWRKQTYYGYTF.